The 19 T cell receptor beta chains in this list originate from one sample, sequenced in a study of cytomegalovirus exposure and HLA in healthy donors. Both 60 Vbeta primers and 13 Jbeta primers went into the PCR. The assay was immunoSEQ multiplex PCR, and TCRdb's table has in-frame clones only and misses some. The repertoire holds approximately 170,000 clones, over 70% seen once, with more than 1% in the top ten. The sample taken for sequencing was PBMCs. These receptors were taken from a boy aged 2 to 10 in good health and CMV-seronegative.

The chain couples TRBV7-2 to TRBJ1-1; the match to TRBD1 covers 8 bases. The length of the CDR3 is 16 residues. Germline assignment: CDR1 SGHTA and CDR2 FQGNSA. Trimming removed 5 bases from V and 0 bases from J; junction bases left unmatched: 8. CDR3 region: CASSTRQGPLNTEAFF. The CDR3 DNA follows: TGTGCCAGCAGCACACGACAGGGGCCCTTGAACACTGAAGCTTTCTTT.

J is TRBJ1-2 and V is TRBV18, with D possibly matching TRBD1 (5 bases). Germline V gene data show CDR1 as KGHSH and CDR2 as LQKENI. This CDR3 comprises 13 residues. V lost 2 bases and J 7 bases, leaving 11 bases between the germline ends. The CDR3 sequence is CASSPKGGAGYTF. The CDR3 region has the DNA TGTGCCAGCTCACCAAAGGGAGGGGCTGGCTACACCTTC.

The chain links TRBV1 to TRBJ2-4; TRBD2 is taken as the D call from the table, unchecked against the DNA. TRBV1 has pseudogene status. This CDR3 spans 17 amino acids. CDR3 nucleotide sequence: TGCACCAGCAGCCAGGGACTAGCGGGGATGGTTGGGGCCATTCAGTACTTC. Protein: CTSSQGLAGMVGAIQYF.

The V call is TRBV7-8, the J call TRBJ1-1; the D is unclear. Germline values: CDR1 SGHVS, CDR2 FQNEAQ. CDR3 size: 13 residues. The ends were cut back, 5 bases at V and 11 bases at J, with 18 bases in the middle. The CDR3 sequence is CASSTSPQHVAFF. CDR3 DNA: TGTGCCAGCAGCACCTCCCCGCAACATGTGGCTTTCTTT.

The chain joins TRBV4-1 to TRBJ1-1; D gene uncertain. The V and J ends lost 7 bases and 3 bases respectively, with 6 bases between them. This CDR3 is built from 11 residues. Germline V gene lookup returns CDR1 MGHRA and CDR2 YSYEKL. The CDR3 nucleotides read TGCGCCAGCATGGAGGACACTGAAGCTTTCTTT. It codes for CASMEDTEAFF.

This sequence joins TRBV30 and TRBJ2-7; 11 positions agree with TRBD2. Germline trimming cut 6 bases from V and 3 bases from J; bases unmatched to any gene: 1. This CDR3 contains 12 residues. Germline CDR1 and CDR2: GTSNPN and SVGIG (reference sequence). CDR3: CACLAGGYEQYF. CDR3 bases: TGTGCCTGCCTAGCGGGAGGCTACGAGCAGTACTTC.

This chain joins TRBV7-2 and TRBJ2-2, with TRBD2 matching 7 bases. The CDR3 totals 16 residues. After removal of 0 bases from V and 2 bases from J, the junction contained 3 bases not matched to a gene. Germline assignment: CDR1 SGHTA and CDR2 FQGNSA. CDR3 nucleotide sequence: TGTGCCAGCAGCTTAGCAGCGGGGACTAACACCGGGGAGCTGTTTTTT. It encodes CASSLAAGTNTGELFF.

The chain couples TRBV11-3 to TRBJ1-1, with D unclear. CDR3 length: 13 residues. V was clipped by 1 base and J by 2 bases, with 5 bases between them. The germline V gene encodes CDR1 SGHNT and CDR2 YENEEA. The CDR3 DNA is TGTGCCAGCAGCTTAGGGGCTAACACTGAAGCTTTCTTT. Its protein product is CASSLGANTEAFF.

The V call is TRBV2, the J call TRBJ2-2; 7 positions agree with TRBD2. The trim removed 7 bases at V and 5 bases at J, leaving 10 bases unmatched. This CDR3 comprises 15 residues. The germline V gene encodes CDR1 SNHLY and CDR2 FYNNEI. The chain's CDR3 is CASTNNELATGELFF. In DNA, the CDR3 is TGTGCCAGCACAAACAACGAACTAGCGACCGGGGAGCTGTTTTTT.

J is TRBJ1-2 and V is TRBV4-3; D may be TRBD1 (5 bases). Germline V gene data show CDR1 as LGHNA and CDR2 as YSLEER. The CDR3 is 15 amino acids. With 4 bases removed from V and 6 bases from J, the gap between germline ends came to 18 bases. CDR3 DNA: TGCGCCAGCAGCCCCTACGTAGGACAATCGAATGGCTACACCTTC. As protein: CASSPYVGQSNGYTF.

This clone was detected once. In DNA, the CDR3 is TGTGCCAGCAGTTACAAGCGGGGGTGGTATGGCTACACCTTC. Translated: CASSYKRGWYGYTF. This rearrangement joins TRBV6-5 to TRBJ1-2; tentative D call: TRBD1 (5 bases). Germline lookup yields CDR1 MNHEY and CDR2 SVGAGI. Trimming removed 2 bases at V and 5 bases at J, with 12 bases between. This CDR3 has 14 residues.

This chain links TRBV6-1 with TRBJ2-1; 9 positions agree with TRBD2. V gave up 3 bases and J gave up 2 bases; unmatched junction bases: 2. Per the germline V gene, CDR1 is MNHNS and CDR2 is SASEGT. The CDR3 totals 15 residues. The DNA for the CDR3 is TGTGCCAGCAGTGAGGCTAGCGGGGCCTACAATGAGCAGTTCTTC. Translated: CASSEASGAYNEQFF.

The V and J genes are TRBV19 and TRBJ1-1; D possibly corresponds to TRBD1 (6 bases). The V and J ends lost 5 bases and 4 bases respectively, with 17 bases between them. The CDR3 is made up of 15 amino acids. CDR1 is LNHDA, CDR2 SQIVND, per germline (reference sequence). DNA for the CDR3: TGTGCCAGTAGTCCTAATATTGGGGGGGCCACTGAAGCTTTCTTT. Translation: CASSPNIGGATEAFF.

This chain connects TRBV6-6 to TRBJ2-1, with 7 bases aligning to TRBD2. CDR1 and CDR2 (germline): MNHNY, SVGAGI (reference sequence). Germline trimming cut 5 bases from V and 4 bases from J; bases unmatched to any gene: 8. This CDR3 spans 15 amino acids. The CDR3 spells CASSSRTSVYNEQFF. The CDR3 nucleotides read TGTGCCAGCAGTAGCCGGACTAGTGTTTACAATGAGCAGTTCTTC.

The chain is built from TRBV4-3 and TRBJ2-1, with D possibly matching TRBD2 (6 bases). CDR1 LGHNA and CDR2 YSLEER come from the germline V gene. This CDR3 contains 13 residues. V gave up 0 bases and J gave up 9 bases, with 9 bases separating them. In nucleotides, the CDR3 is TGCGCCAGCAGCCAAGATTTCGGGGGTGAGCAGTTCTTC. This gives the protein CASSQDFGGEQFF.

This chain connects TRBV27 to TRBJ2-5, with 7 bases aligning to TRBD2. The DNA end is more similar to TRBJ2-7, so the J call may be wrong. This CDR3 is 13 amino acids long. The germline CDR1 and CDR2 sequences are MNHEY and SMNVEV (reference sequence). The CDR3 region has the DNA TGTGCCAGCAGTTTATCGGGAGGGTACGAGCAGTACTTC. Its protein product is CASSLSGGYEQYF.

The J gene is TRBJ2-1, the V gene TRBV5-6, with a possible D match to TRBD1 (6 bases). The CDR3 runs 12 residues. The ends were cut back, 0 bases at V and 9 bases at J, with 7 bases in the middle. Germline loops: CDR1 SGHDT, CDR2 YYEEEE. The CDR3 region has the DNA TGTGCCAGCAGCTTGGCAGGGGCTGAGCAGTTCTTC. This encodes CASSLAGAEQFF.

In its sample, this clone was seen once. The J gene is TRBJ2-3, the V gene TRBV19; 15 nucleotides agree with TRBD2. The CDR3 runs to 15 residues. In germline, CDR1 is LNHDA, CDR2 SQIVND (reference sequence). V trimming: 5 bases; J trimming: 4 bases; junction bases outside the gene matches: 1. CDR3 nucleotides: TGTGCCAGTAGTCGGACTAGCGGGGGGGCAGATACGCAGTATTTT. It translates to CASSRTSGGADTQYF.

This clone was observed a single time. This rearrangement joins TRBV6-6 to TRBJ2-1, with D possibly TRBD1 on 6 matching bases. V was clipped by 5 bases and J by 10 bases, with 9 bases between them. This CDR3 comprises 11 residues. Germline CDR1 MNHNY, CDR2 SVGAGI (reference sequence). This CDR3 reads CASSGGLEQFF. The CDR3 bases are TGTGCCAGCAGTGGGGGCCTGGAGCAGTTCTTC.